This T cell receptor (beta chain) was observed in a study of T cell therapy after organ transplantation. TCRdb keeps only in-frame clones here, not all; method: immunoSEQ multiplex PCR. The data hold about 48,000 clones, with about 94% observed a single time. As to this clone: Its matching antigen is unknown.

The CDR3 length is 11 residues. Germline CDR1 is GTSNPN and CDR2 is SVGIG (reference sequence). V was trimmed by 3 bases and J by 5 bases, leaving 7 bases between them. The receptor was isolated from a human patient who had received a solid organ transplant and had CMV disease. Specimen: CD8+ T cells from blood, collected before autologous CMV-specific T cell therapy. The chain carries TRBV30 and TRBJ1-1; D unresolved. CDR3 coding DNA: TGTGCCTGGAGCCAGAGTACTGAAGCTTTCTTT. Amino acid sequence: CAWSQSTEAFF.